This T cell receptor (beta chain) was captured in a study of T cells in Graves' hyperthyroidism and ophthalmopathy. Findings and caveats of the study: Peripheral blood also featured most of the thyroid clonotypes expanded above 0.001.

As to this clonotype: The antigen is undetermined.

There are 13 residues in the CDR3. Germline V gives CDR1 DFQATT, CDR2 SNEGSKA (reference sequence). Losses at the gene ends were 3 bases for V and 6 bases for J; bases not matched to a gene: 5. Regions amplified from RNA transcripts were the TCR beta CDR3 regions. The HTBI primer set was used in a first-round RT-PCR of the TCR CDR3. MiXCR was run by TCRdb on the multiplex PCR reads, yielding one entry per CDR3 protein. The table records about 580,000 distinct CDR3 sequences, approximately 15% of them present only once. Sequenced: blood. The gene calls are TRBV20-1 and TRBJ1-5; 7 bases map to TRBD1. The origin of this receptor is a woman aged 25 to 39 with Graves' hyperthyroidism that later progressed to Graves' ophthalmopathy. The CDR3 loop is CSASRGSSQPQHF. CDR3 sequence (DNA): TGCAGTGCTAGCAGGGGGAGTAGTCAGCCCCAGCATTTT.